This TCR beta chain derives from a study of shared clonotypes between healthy human individuals. The naive CD8 subset, CD45RO-negative cells positively selected for CCR7, excluded terminally differentiated effector memory CD45RA+ cells. Clones were read by immunoSEQ multiplex PCR, and TCRdb kept only the in-frame ones, dropping some. Of some 1,900,000 clones detected, less than 95% appear once; the ten largest clones hold 0.95% to 1.5%. Trimming removed 4 bases at V and 2 bases at J, with 9 bases between. CDR1 is SGHDT, CDR2 YYEEEE, per germline. This CDR3 comprises 13 residues. The TCR was taken from a man aged 18 to 35 in good health. J is TRBJ1-2 and V is TRBV5-6; D unresolved. The sample taken for sequencing was naive CD8+ T cells sorted from blood. Written as DNA, the CDR3 is TGTGCCAGCAGCAATGACCGAAACTATGGCTACACCTTC. Its protein is CASSNDRNYGYTF.